This note documents a single TCR beta chain sequence. The target antigen is unknown. Primers: 60 Vbeta forward and 13 Jbeta reverse. The protocol was immunoSEQ multiplex PCR, while the TCRdb copy is restricted to in-frame clones and leaves out a portion. The sample carries roughly 160,000 clones, less than 80% recorded once. This specimen comes from a study of cytomegalovirus exposure and HLA in healthy donors. Study-wide points: TCR beta sequences reportedly predicted the HLA-A and HLA-B alleles of most subjects accurately. Most CMV-associated TCR beta chains were later found to appear HLA-restricted.

The J segment lost 6 bases and the V segment lost 7 bases, leaving 12 bases of the junction unmatched. CDR1 and CDR2 (germline): LNHNV, YYDKDF (reference sequence). The CDR3 spans 15 residues. Samples came from healthy bone marrow donors. What was sequenced was PBMCs. This chain links TRBV15 with TRBJ2-1; 7 bases are a match to TRBD1. The clonotype comes from a man aged 35 to 55 in good health and CMV-seronegative. CDR3 protein: CATKKGRGPRNEQFF. In DNA, the CDR3 is TGTGCCACCAAGAAGGGAAGGGGGCCCCGCAATGAGCAGTTCTTC.